This TCR beta chain appears in the sequencing data of a study of beta chain features in type 1 diabetes. Study summary: Healthy donors and patients had similar age, gender and cell yields.

TCRB transcripts that were expressed got sequenced, as all of the isolated RNA had been reverse transcribed. Clones were read by immunoSEQ multiplex PCR, and TCRdb kept only the in-frame ones, dropping some. The sample has roughly 380,000 clones; 15% to 20% are singletons. The germline V gene has CDR1 SGHNT and CDR2 YENEEA. The CDR3 totals 14 residues. Trimming removed 3 bases from V and 4 bases from J; junction bases left unmatched: 1. This TCR derives from a woman aged 18 to 35 in good health. The sequenced sample was naive CD4+ T cells from blood. The chain combines TRBV11-3 with TRBJ2-2, with TRBD1 matching 8 bases. The CDR3 loop is CASSLGQVTGELFF. CDR3 in DNA: TGTGCCAGCAGCTTGGGACAGGTCACCGGGGAGCTGTTTTTT.